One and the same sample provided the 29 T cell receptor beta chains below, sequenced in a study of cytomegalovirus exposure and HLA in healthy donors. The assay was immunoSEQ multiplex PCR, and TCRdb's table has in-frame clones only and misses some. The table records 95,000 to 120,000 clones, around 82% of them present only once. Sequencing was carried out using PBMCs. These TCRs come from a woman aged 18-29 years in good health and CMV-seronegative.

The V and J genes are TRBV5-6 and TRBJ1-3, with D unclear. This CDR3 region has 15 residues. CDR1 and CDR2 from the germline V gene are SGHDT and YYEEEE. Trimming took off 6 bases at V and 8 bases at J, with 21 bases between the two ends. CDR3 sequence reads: CASNPSSNRGDTIYF. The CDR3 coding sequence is TGTGCCAGCAATCCGAGTAGCAACCGCGGGGACACCATATATTTT.

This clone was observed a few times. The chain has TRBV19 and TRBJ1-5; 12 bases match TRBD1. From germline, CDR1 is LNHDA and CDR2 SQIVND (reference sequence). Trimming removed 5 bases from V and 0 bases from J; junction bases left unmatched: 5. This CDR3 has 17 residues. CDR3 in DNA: TGTGCCAGTAGTGTGGGGACAGGGGGCCATAGCAATCAGCCCCAGCATTTT. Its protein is CASSVGTGGHSNQPQHF. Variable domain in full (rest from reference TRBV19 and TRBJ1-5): DGGITQSPKYLFRKEGQNVTLSCEQNLNHDAMYWYRQDPGQGLRLIYYSQIVNDFQKGDIAEGYSVSREKKESFPLTVTSAQKNPTAFYLCASSVGTGGHSNQPQHFGDGTRLSIL.

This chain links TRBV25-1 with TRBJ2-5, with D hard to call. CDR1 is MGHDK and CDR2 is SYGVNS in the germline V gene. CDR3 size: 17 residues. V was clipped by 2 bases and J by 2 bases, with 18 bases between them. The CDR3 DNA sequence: TGTGCCAGCAGTGAAACGGCTTCAGGCAAACAACAAGAGACCCAGTACTTC. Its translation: CASSETASGKQQETQYF.

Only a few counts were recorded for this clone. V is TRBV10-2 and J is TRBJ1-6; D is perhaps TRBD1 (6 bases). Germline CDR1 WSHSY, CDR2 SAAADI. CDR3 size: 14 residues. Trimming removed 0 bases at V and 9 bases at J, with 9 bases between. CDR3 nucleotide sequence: TGCGCCAGCAGTGAGTCGACAGGATCTTCACCCCTCCACTTT. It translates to CASSESTGSSPLHF.

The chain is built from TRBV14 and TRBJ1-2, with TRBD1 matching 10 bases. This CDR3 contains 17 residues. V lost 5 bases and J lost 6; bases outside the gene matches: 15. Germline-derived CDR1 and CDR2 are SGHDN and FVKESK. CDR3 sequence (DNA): TGTGCCAGCAGCAGACGGACAGGGGGTAATATTCTCCATGGCTACACCTTC. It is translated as CASSRRTGGNILHGYTF.

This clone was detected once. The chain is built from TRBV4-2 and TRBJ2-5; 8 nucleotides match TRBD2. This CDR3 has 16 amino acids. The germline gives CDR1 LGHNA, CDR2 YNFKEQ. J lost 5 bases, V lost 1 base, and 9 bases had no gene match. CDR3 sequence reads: CASSQGSGGALETQYF. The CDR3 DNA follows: TGTGCCAGCAGCCAAGGTTCCGGGGGGGCGTTGGAGACCCAGTACTTC.

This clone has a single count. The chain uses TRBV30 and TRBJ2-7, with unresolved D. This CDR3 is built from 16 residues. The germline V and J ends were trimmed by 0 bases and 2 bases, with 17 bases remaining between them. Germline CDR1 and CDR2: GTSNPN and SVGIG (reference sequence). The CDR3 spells CAWSVSWWAETYEQYF. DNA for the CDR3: TGTGCCTGGAGTGTTTCCTGGTGGGCAGAGACCTACGAGCAGTACTTC.

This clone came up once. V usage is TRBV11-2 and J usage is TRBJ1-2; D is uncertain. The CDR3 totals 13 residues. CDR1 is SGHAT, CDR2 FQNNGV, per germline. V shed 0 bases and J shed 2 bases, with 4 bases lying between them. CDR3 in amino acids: CASSLDPNYGYTF. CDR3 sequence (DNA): TGTGCCAGCAGCTTAGATCCAAACTATGGCTACACCTTC. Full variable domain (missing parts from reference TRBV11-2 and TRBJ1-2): EAGVAQSPRYKIIEKRQSVAFWCNPISGHATLYWYQQILGQGPKLLIQFQNNGVVDDSQLPKDRFSAERLKGVDSTLKIQPAKLEDSAVYLCASSLDPNYGYTFGSGTRLTVV.

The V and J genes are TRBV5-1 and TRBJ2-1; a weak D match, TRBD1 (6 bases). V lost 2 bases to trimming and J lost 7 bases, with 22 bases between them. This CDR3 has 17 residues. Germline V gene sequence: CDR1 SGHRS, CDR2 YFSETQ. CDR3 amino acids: CASSFDNGPNRGNEQFF. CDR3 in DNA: TGCGCCAGCAGCTTTGATAACGGTCCTAATAGGGGGAATGAGCAGTTCTTC.

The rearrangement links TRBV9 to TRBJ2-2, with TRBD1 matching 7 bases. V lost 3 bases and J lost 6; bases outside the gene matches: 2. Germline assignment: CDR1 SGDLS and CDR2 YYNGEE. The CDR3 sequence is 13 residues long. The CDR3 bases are TGTGCCAGCAGCGAGGGGACAGCCGGGGAGCTGTTTTTT. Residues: CASSEGTAGELFF.

CDR3: CAFRSSGANVLTF. The CDR3 DNA reads TGTGCCTTCCGGAGCTCTGGGGCCAACGTCCTGACTTTC. The rearrangement joins TRBV2 to TRBJ2-6; the D is unclear. The CDR3 length is 13 residues. In germline, CDR1 is SNHLY, CDR2 FYNNEI. The germline V and J ends were trimmed by 11 bases and 0 bases, with 8 bases remaining between them.

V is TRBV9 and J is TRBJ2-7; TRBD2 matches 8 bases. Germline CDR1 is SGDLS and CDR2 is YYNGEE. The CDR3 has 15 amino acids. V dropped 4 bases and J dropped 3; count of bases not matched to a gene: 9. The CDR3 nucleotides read TGTGCCAGCAGCCCCCAAGCGGGGGCTGGCTACGAGCAGTACTTC. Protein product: CASSPQAGAGYEQYF. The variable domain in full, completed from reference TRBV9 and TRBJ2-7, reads DSGVTQTPKHLITATGQRVTLRCSPRSGDLSVYWYQQSLDQGLQFLIQYYNGEERAKGNILERFSAQQFPDLHSELNLSSLELGDSALYFCASSPQAGAGYEQYFGPGTRLTVT.

CDR3 in DNA: TGTGCCAGCAGCTTGCCAGGGGAGGAAAAACTGTTTTTT. Encoded protein: CASSLPGEEKLFF. The chain uses TRBV5-4 and TRBJ1-4, with a tentative D call TRBD1 (6 bases). Trimming removed 1 base at V and 8 bases at J, with 9 bases between. CDR3 length: 13 residues. Germline CDR1 and CDR2: SGHNT and YYREEE (reference sequence).

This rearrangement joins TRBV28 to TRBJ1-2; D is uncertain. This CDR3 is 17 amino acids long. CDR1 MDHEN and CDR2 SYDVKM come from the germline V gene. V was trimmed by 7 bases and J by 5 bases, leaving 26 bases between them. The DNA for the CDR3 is TGTGCCAGCACCCAGGCCGATGAGGGCGGATGGTGGTATGGCTACACCTTC. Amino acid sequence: CASTQADEGGWWYGYTF.

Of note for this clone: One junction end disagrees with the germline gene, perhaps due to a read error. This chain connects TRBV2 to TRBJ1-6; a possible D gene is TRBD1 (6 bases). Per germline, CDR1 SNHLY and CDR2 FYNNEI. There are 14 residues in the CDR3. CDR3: CANSESRGGSPLHF. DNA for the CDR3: TGTGCCAACAGTGAATCCAGAGGGGGTTCACCCCTCCACTTT.

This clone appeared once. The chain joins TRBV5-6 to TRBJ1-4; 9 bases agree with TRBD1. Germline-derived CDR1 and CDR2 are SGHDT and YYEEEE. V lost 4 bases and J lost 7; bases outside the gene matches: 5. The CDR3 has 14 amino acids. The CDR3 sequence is CASSRQGVFEKLFF. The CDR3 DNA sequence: TGTGCCAGCAGCCGACAGGGGGTTTTTGAAAAACTGTTTTTT. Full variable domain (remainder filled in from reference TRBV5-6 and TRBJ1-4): DAGVTQSPTHLIKTRGQQVTLRCSPKSGHDTVSWYQQALGQGPQFIFQYYEEEERQRGNFPDRFSGHQFPNYSSELNVNALLLGDSALYLCASSRQGVFEKLFFGSGTQLSVL.

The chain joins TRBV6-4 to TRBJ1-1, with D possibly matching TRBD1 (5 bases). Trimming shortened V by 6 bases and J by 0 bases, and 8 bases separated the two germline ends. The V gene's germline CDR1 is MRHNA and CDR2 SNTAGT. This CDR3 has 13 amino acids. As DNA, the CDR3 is TGTGCCAGCAGCTACAGGATGAACACTGAAGCTTTCTTT. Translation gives CASSYRMNTEAFF.

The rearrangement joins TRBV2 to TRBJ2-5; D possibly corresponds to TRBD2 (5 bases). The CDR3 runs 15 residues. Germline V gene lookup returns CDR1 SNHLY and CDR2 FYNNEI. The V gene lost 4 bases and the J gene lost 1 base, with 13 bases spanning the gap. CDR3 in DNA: TGTGCCAGCAGTGTTCGGGGTTCGGGCCAAGAGACCCAGTACTTC. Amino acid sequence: CASSVRGSGQETQYF. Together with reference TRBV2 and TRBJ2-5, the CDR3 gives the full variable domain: EPEVTQTPSHQVTQMGQEVILRCVPISNHLYFYWYRQILGQKVEFLVSFYNNEISEKSEIFDDQFSVERPDGSNFTLKIRSTKLEDSAMYFCASSVRGSGQETQYFGPGTRLLVL.

CDR3 nucleotide sequence: TGTGCCAGCAGCCCGGGACAGGGGTTGCGTGGCTACACCTTC. Encoded protein: CASSPGQGLRGYTF. V is TRBV5-8 and J is TRBJ1-2; 10 positions agree with TRBD1. The CDR3 loop spans 14 amino acids. Trimming at V came to 4 bases and at J to 7 bases, leaving 7 bases not matched to a gene. Germline V gene lookup returns CDR1 SGHTS and CDR2 YDEGEE.

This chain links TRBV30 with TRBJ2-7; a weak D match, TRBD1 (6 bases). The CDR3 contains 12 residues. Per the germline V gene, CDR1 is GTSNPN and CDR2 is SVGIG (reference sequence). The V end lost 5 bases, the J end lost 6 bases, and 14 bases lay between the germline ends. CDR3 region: CAWRTGLLEQYF. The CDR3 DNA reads TGTGCCTGGCGTACAGGGTTGCTCGAGCAGTACTTC.

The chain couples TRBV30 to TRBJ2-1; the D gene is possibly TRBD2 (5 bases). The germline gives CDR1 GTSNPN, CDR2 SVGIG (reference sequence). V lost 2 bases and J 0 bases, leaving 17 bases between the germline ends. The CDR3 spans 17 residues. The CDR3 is CAWSRGRSTVSYNEQFF. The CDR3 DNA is TGTGCCTGGAGTCGCGGGCGCTCCACTGTCTCCTACAATGAGCAGTTCTTC.

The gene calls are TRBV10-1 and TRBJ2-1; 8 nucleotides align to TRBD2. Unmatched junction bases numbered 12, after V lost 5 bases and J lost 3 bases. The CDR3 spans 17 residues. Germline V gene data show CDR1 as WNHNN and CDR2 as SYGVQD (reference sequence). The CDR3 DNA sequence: TGCGCCAGCAGTAAAAAACGGACTAGCTCCGGCTACAATGAGCAGTTCTTC. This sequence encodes CASSKKRTSSGYNEQFF.

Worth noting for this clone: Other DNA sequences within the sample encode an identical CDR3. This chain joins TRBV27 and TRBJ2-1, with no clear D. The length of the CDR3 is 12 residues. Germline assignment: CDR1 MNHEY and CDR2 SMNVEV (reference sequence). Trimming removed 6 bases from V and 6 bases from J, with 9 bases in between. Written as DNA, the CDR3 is TGTGCCAGCAGGGGCAGTCCCAATGAGCAGTTCTTC. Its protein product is CASRGSPNEQFF.

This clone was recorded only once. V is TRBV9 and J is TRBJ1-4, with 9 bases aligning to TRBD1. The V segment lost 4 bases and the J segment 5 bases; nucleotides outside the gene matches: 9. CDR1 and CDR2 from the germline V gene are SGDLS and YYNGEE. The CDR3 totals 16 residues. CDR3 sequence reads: CASSPRGQGSNEKLFF. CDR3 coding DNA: TGTGCCAGCAGCCCCCGAGGACAGGGGTCCAATGAAAAACTGTTTTTT.

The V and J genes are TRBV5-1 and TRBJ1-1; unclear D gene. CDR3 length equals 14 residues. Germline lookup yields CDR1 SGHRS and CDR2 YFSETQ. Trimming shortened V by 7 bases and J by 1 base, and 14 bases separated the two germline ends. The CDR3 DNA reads TGCGCCAGCGGGCTAAACCCCGGGAACACTGAAGCTTTCTTT. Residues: CASGLNPGNTEAFF. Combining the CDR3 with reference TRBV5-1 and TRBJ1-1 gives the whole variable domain KAGVTQTPRYLIKTRGQQVTLSCSPISGHRSVSWYQQTPGQGLQFLFEYFSETQRNKGNFPGRFSGRQFSNSRSEMNVSTLELGDSALYLCASGLNPGNTEAFFGQGTRLTVV.

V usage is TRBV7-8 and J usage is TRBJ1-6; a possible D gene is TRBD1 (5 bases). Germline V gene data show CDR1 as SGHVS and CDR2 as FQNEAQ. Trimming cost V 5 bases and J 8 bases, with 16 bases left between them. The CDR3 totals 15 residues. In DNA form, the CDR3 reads TGTGCCAGCAGCCCCAGACGCAGGGCTGATTCACCCCTCCACTTT. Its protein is CASSPRRRADSPLHF.

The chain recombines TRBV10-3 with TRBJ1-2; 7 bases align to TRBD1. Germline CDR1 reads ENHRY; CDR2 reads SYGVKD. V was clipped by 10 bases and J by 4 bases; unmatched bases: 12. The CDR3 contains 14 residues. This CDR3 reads CATTIETGFYGYTF. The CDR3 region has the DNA TGTGCCACCACGATAGAGACAGGGTTCTATGGCTACACCTTC.

CDR3 in amino acids: CASHWSGGNYGYTF. The CDR3, as DNA: TGTGCCAGCCACTGGTCAGGGGGTAACTATGGCTACACCTTC. The J gene is TRBJ1-2, the V gene TRBV6-1, with 7 bases fitting TRBD1. Losses at the gene ends were 8 bases for V and 1 base for J; bases not matched to a gene: 7. CDR1 is MNHNS, CDR2 SASEGT, per germline. CDR3 length: 14 residues.

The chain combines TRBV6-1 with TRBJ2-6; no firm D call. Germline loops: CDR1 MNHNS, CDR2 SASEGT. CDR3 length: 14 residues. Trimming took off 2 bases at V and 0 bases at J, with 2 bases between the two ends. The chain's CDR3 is CASSELSGANVLTF. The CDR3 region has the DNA TGTGCCAGCAGTGAACTCTCTGGGGCCAACGTCCTGACTTTC.